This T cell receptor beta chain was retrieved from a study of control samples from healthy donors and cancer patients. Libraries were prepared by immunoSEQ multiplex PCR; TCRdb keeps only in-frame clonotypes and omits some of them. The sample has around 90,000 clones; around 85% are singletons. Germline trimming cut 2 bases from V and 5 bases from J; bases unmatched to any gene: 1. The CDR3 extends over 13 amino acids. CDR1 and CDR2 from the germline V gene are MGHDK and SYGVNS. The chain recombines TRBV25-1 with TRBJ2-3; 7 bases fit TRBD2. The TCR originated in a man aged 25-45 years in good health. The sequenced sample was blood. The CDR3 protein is CASSEGGEDTQYF. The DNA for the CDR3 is TGTGCCAGCAGTGAAGGGGGGGAAGATACGCAGTATTTT.